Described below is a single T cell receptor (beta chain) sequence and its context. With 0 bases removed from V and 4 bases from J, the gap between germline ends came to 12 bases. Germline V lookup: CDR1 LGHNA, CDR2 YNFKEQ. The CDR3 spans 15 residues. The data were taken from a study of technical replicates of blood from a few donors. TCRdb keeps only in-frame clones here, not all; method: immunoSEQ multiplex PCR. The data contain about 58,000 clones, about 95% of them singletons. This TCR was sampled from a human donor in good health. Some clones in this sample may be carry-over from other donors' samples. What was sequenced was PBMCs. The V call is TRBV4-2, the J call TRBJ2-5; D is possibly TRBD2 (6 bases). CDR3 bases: TGTGCCAGCAGCCAAGATTCGGGGGTTTCAGAGACCCAGTACTTC. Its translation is CASSQDSGVSETQYF.